A single T cell receptor beta chain is shown here with its context. Its specificity is unknown. These data are taken from a study of T-cell memory formation after mild COVID-19. Notes on the study in general: Contracting CD4+ clones lay largely in CM and EM, with CD8+ ones residing in EMRA. Confirmation was lacking for SARS-CoV-2 specificity of second-wave clones that peaked on day 37. Detection of some responders pre-infection suggested pre-existing cross-reactive memory T cells participated. Clones contracting across day 15 to 85 had a balanced CD4/CD8 profile; later expanding clones leaned CD4+.

TCRdb independently ran MiXCR on the 5' RACE reads; one entry per CDR3 protein. The sample shows about 110,000 distinct CDR3 sequences, over 10% of them seen only once. V lost 4 bases and J lost 0; bases outside the gene matches: 7. The CDR3 contains 16 residues. The germline V gene has CDR1 SGHRS and CDR2 YFSETQ. This chain uses TRBV5-1 with TRBJ2-3; 8 nucleotides match TRBD2. The TCR comes from an adult woman who had mild COVID-19 (a few samples of this study predate the infection). Cell type and time point are not known. The sample consisted of PBMCs or a T cell subset sorted from them (not recorded which). The DNA of the CDR3 is TGCGCCAGCAGCCCTTATAGCGGGATGAGCACAGATACGCAGTATTTT. Encoded protein: CASSPYSGMSTDTQYF.